Below are 14 T cell receptor beta chains sequenced from a single sample in a study of OX40 agonist ivuxolimab in advanced cancers. Profiled with immunoSEQ multiplex PCR; TCRdb holds only in-frame clones, not every one. The sample lists 22,000 or so clones, roughly 80% occurring once. This sample comprised CD4+ or CD8+ T cells sorted from blood, obtained in a trial of the OX40 agonist ivuxolimab. Receptor source: an adult with an advanced solid tumor such as melanoma, head and neck, liver or kidney cancer.

The sample holds a few counts of this clone. The gene calls are TRBV19 and TRBJ1-5, with unresolved D. CDR3 length equals 12 residues. Per the germline V gene, CDR1 is LNHDA and CDR2 is SQIVND (reference sequence). V lost 1 base, J lost 6 bases, and 4 bases lay in between. CDR3 DNA sequence: TGTGCCAGTAGTATAGCAGGTCAGCCCCAGCATTTT. Its translation: CASSIAGQPQHF.

The chain links TRBV6-5 to TRBJ2-3; 10 nucleotides line up with TRBD2. Unmatched junction bases numbered 8, after V lost 5 bases and J lost 6 bases. Germline CDR1 and CDR2: MNHEY and SVGAGI. This CDR3 spans 15 amino acids. CDR3 protein: CASSRLAGLPDTQYF. CDR3 coding DNA: TGTGCCAGCAGTCGACTAGCGGGCCTTCCGGATACGCAGTATTTT.

This clone was found once. The chain links TRBV7-9 to TRBJ1-1, with a tentative D call TRBD1 (6 bases). The V gene's germline CDR1 is SEHNR and CDR2 FQNEAQ (reference sequence). V was clipped by 1 base and J by 12 bases, with 15 bases between them. The CDR3 loop spans 13 amino acids. CDR3 sequence (DNA): TGTGCCAGCAGCTTAGACAGGGCAGATCCGACTTTCTTT. This translates into CASSLDRADPTFF.

J is TRBJ2-7 and V is TRBV27; 10 bases are shared with TRBD1. The V segment lost 3 bases and the J segment 3 bases; nucleotides outside the gene matches: 8. Germline CDR1 and CDR2: MNHEY and SMNVEV (reference sequence). The CDR3 loop spans 16 amino acids. CDR3 nucleotide sequence: TGTGCCAGCAGTTTTTTGCGGACAGGGGGATTCTACGAGCAGTACTTC. Translating gives CASSFLRTGGFYEQYF.

The J gene is TRBJ2-7, the V gene TRBV7-6, with 7 nucleotides matching TRBD1. This CDR3 has 15 residues. Trimming took 1 base from V and 0 from J; bases not matched to a gene: 3. The germline gives CDR1 SGHVS, CDR2 FNYEAQ. This CDR3 reads CASSLEQGNSYEQYF. CDR3 DNA: TGTGCCAGCAGCTTAGAACAGGGGAACTCCTACGAGCAGTACTTC. Full variable domain (missing parts from reference TRBV7-6 and TRBJ2-7): GAGVSQSPRYKVTKRGQDVALRCDPISGHVSLYWYRQALGQGPEFLTYFNYEAQQDKSGLPNDRFSAERPEGSISTLTIQRTEQRDSAMYRCASSLEQGNSYEQYFGPGTRLTVT.

The chain is built from TRBV15 and TRBJ2-3; D might be TRBD1 (7 bases). The V gene's germline CDR1 is LNHNV and CDR2 YYDKDF (reference sequence). V was clipped by 8 bases and J by 2 bases, with 17 bases between them. The CDR3 is 15 amino acids. This CDR3 is CATGGGGEFTDTQYF. Written as DNA, the CDR3 is TGTGCCACCGGAGGGGGCGGGGAATTCACAGATACGCAGTATTTT.

V gene TRBV4-1 combines with J gene TRBJ2-7; possibly TRBD1 for D (5 bases). Germline CDR1 MGHRA, CDR2 YSYEKL. With 5 bases removed from V and 6 bases from J, the gap between germline ends came to 5 bases. The CDR3 length is 10 residues. CDR3: CASSGAEQYF. For the CDR3, the DNA is TGCGCCAGCAGCGGGGCCGAGCAGTACTTC.

The rearrangement joins TRBV6-1 to TRBJ2-3, with D uncertain. The V gene's germline CDR1 is MNHNS and CDR2 SASEGT. CDR3 length equals 12 residues. The germline V and J ends were trimmed by 8 bases and 3 bases, with 9 bases remaining between them. CDR3 coding DNA: TGTGCCAGCTCCATTAGGACAGATACGCAGTATTTT. Translated: CASSIRTDTQYF.

With regard to this clone: The limits of the CDR3 on the DNA are not certain, so only TCRdb's listed CDR3 is given. V usage is TRBV21-1 and J usage is TRBJ2-1; the table names TRBD1, a call not compared with the DNA. TRBV21-1 is deemed a pseudogene. The CDR3 is 15 amino acids long, termini counted. The CDR3 loop reads CASSKVGQGADEQFF.

Here the CDR3 DNA reads TGCGCCAGCAGCCCCCTCCCGGCGGGAAAGGAGACCCAGTACTTC. As protein: CASSPLPAGKETQYF. The V gene is TRBV5-1, the J gene TRBJ2-5, with D possibly being TRBD2 (6 bases). Germline lookup yields CDR1 SGHRS and CDR2 YFSETQ. The CDR3 is 15 residues long. Trimming stripped 4 bases from V and 5 bases from J, with 18 bases between. The full variable domain, in which reference TRBV5-1 and TRBJ2-5 provide the parts outside the CDR3, is KAGVTQTPRYLIKTRGQQVTLSCSPISGHRSVSWYQQTPGQGLQFLFEYFSETQRNKGNFPGRFSGRQFSNSRSEMNVSTLELGDSALYLCASSPLPAGKETQYFGPGTRLLVL.

This chain connects TRBV2 to TRBJ1-3; no clear D gene. V gave up 2 bases and J gave up 3 bases, with 5 bases separating them. Germline CDR1 is SNHLY and CDR2 is FYNNEI. The CDR3 contains 13 residues. CDR3 nucleotide sequence: TGTGCCAGCAGTGAATTGGGTGGAAACACCATATATTTT. Translation: CASSELGGNTIYF.

The chain recombines TRBV10-2 with TRBJ2-7, with TRBD2 matching over 7 bases. V lost 3 bases to trimming and J lost 1 base; unmatched junction nucleotides: 3. The CDR3 length is 14 residues. Germline V lookup: CDR1 WSHSY, CDR2 SAAADI. The CDR3 spells CASSDLGGSYEQYF. The CDR3 bases are TGCGCCAGCAGTGACTTGGGGGGGTCCTACGAGCAGTACTTC.

This sequence joins TRBV19 and TRBJ2-1; D not certain. This CDR3 has 12 amino acids. Germline assignment: CDR1 LNHDA and CDR2 SQIVND (reference sequence). The ends were cut back, 8 bases at V and 4 bases at J, with 9 bases in the middle. CDR3 DNA: TGTGCCAGTGACGGAGCGTACAATGAGCAGTTCTTC. The encoded protein is CASDGAYNEQFF. Supplemented by reference TRBV19 and TRBJ2-1, the full variable domain reads DGGITQSPKYLFRKEGQNVTLSCEQNLNHDAMYWYRQDPGQGLRLIYYSQIVNDFQKGDIAEGYSVSREKKESFPLTVTSAQKNPTAFYLCASDGAYNEQFFGPGTRLTVL.

The rearrangement uses TRBV15 and TRBJ2-5, with D unresolved. Germline-derived CDR1 and CDR2 are LNHNV and YYDKDF (reference sequence). V gave up 2 bases and J gave up 4 bases, with 5 bases separating them. CDR3 length: 12 amino acids. As DNA, the CDR3 is TGTGCCACCAGCAGACCCCCAGAGACCCAGTACTTC. As protein: CATSRPPETQYF.